The clone carrying this TCR beta chain was found a few times. The sample is drawn from a study of T-cell memory formation after mild COVID-19. MiXCR, applied by TCRdb to the 5' RACE reads, yields one record per CDR3 protein. The data show over 70,000 distinct CDR3 sequences, around 16% seen once. This CDR3 has 14 amino acids. The germline V gene encodes CDR1 MNHEY and CDR2 SVGEGT. Trimming removed 0 bases at V and 4 bases at J, with 7 bases between. The rearrangement joins TRBV6-2 or TRBV6-3 to TRBJ2-1, with D uncertain. The receptor was isolated from a man between 18 and 35 years old who had mild COVID-19 (a few samples of this study predate the infection). Cell type and time point are not known. Sequencing was carried out using PBMCs or a T cell subset sorted from them (not recorded which). CDR3 protein: CASSYSVGYNEQFF. For the CDR3, the DNA is TGTGCCAGCAGTTACTCGGTAGGGTACAATGAGCAGTTCTTC.